The TCR beta chain under discussion was sequenced for a study of blood T cell repertoires in COVID-19. On the study more broadly: Nucleic acid was either cDNA or gDNA, and it came from T cells, B-cell-depleted T cells, or PBMCs.

This table comes from immunoSEQ multiplex PCR, and its TCRdb copy is limited to in-frame clones, with some not included. The table lists just over 80,000 clones, around 81% of them singletons. The CDR3 length is 14 residues. Between the trimmed V and J ends, which lost 3 bases and 0 bases, there was a span of 9 bases. Germline V gene lookup returns CDR1 LGHNA and CDR2 YNFKEQ. The clonotype was recovered from an elderly man with acute or convalescent COVID-19. The V gene is TRBV4-2, the J gene TRBJ2-7; D perhaps matches TRBD1 (5 bases). Material: peripheral blood. This CDR3 reads CASSQTESSYEQYF. DNA for the CDR3: TGTGCCAGCAGCCAGACAGAGAGCTCCTACGAGCAGTACTTC.